This TCR beta chain was recovered during a study of shared T cell receptors in the human thymus. Clones were sequenced by immunoSEQ multiplex PCR, and TCRdb holds only the in-frame ones, with some missing. The data hold 550,000 to 800,000 clones, with over 75% observed a single time. Germline CDR1 reads SGHRS; CDR2 reads YFSETQ. Trimming pared 0 bases from V and 7 bases from J, leaving 17 bases between. This CDR3 spans 15 amino acids. The same data also contributed to another study, on human thymus T cells. That work contributes: Those donating were healthy Finnish infants in corrective surgery for congenital heart defects. The thymus tissue came from resections taken during corrective heart surgery. Biased V and J segment usage appeared in thymus and peripheral blood. Related research has reported that thymic repertoires overlap highly among unrelated individuals.

This TCR was recovered from a girl under three years old with a congenital heart defect. What was sequenced was thymocytes. V is TRBV5-1 and J is TRBJ2-7; D remains unclear. The DNA for the CDR3 is TGCGCCAGCAGCTTGGCCGAGTTGGGCAGGCCTGAGCAGTACTTC. It yields the protein CASSLAELGRPEQYF.